The 19 T cell receptor beta chains below all came from one sample that was sequenced in a study of CD8 T cell repertoires and HIV-1 epitope variants (dated by TCRdb to 2020 to 2021). Library creation used the immunoSEQ multiplex PCR assay. TCRdb's version of the immuneACCESS table is confined to in-frame rearrangements and falls short of the full clone set. An unresolved V gene accounts for under half of the shortfall where checked; the remainder is of unknown origin. The table for this sample lists more than 85,000 clones; 60% to 80% of them were counted only once. The biggest ten clones account for around 24% of the sample. Sequencing was carried out using uncultured baseline CD8+ T cells from peripheral blood mononuclear cells (PBMCs). The receptors stem from a male donor with HIV.

The sample holds one count of this clone. The rearrangement uses TRBV5-5 and TRBJ1-6; 7 bases fit TRBD1. Germline CDR1 and CDR2: SGHKS and YYEKEE (reference sequence). V was pared by 4 bases and J by 5 bases, with 15 bases of the junction left unmatched. CDR3 length: 18 amino acids. The CDR3 protein is CASSTYTLSGQNNSPLHF. For the CDR3, the DNA is TGTGCCAGCAGCACCTACACTCTTTCGGGACAGAATAATTCACCCCTCCACTTT. The full variable domain, completed using reference TRBV5-5 and TRBJ1-6, is DAGVTQSPTHLIKTRGQQVTLRCSPISGHKSVSWYQQVLGQGPQFIFQYYEKEERGRGNFPDRFSARQFPNYSSELNVNALLLGDSALYLCASSTYTLSGQNNSPLHFGNGTRLTVT.

This sequence joins TRBV11-2 and TRBJ1-1; D remains unclear. Germline-derived CDR1 and CDR2 are SGHAT and FQNNGV. The germline V and J ends were trimmed by 3 bases and 5 bases, with 13 bases remaining between them. The CDR3 sequence is 14 residues long. This CDR3 reads CASSFWSYETEAFF. The CDR3 DNA reads as TGTGCCAGCAGCTTTTGGTCCTACGAGACTGAAGCTTTCTTT.

The chain has TRBV4-1 and TRBJ2-7; no clear D. V lost 0 bases to trimming and J lost 3 bases, with 12 bases between them. CDR1 MGHRA and CDR2 YSYEKL come from the germline V gene. The CDR3 has 15 amino acids. This chain's CDR3 is CASSQDFAEHYEQYF. The DNA of the CDR3 is TGCGCCAGCAGCCAAGATTTCGCGGAGCACTACGAGCAGTACTTC.

This clone came up a few times. The CDR3 loop reads CASSQATWGMGTQYYYGYTF. CDR3 DNA sequence: TGTGCCAGCAGCCAAGCCACTTGGGGGATGGGCACTCAATACTACTATGGCTACACCTTC. The V call is TRBV14, the J call TRBJ1-2; a possible D gene is TRBD1 (5 bases). The V end lost 1 base, the J end lost 3 bases, and 27 bases lay between the germline ends. CDR1 SGHDN and CDR2 FVKESK come from the germline V gene. CDR3 size: 20 residues.

The chain recombines TRBV5-8 with TRBJ2-7; D is unclear. There are 14 residues in the CDR3. Per the germline V gene, CDR1 is SGHTS and CDR2 is YDEGEE. V shed 0 bases and J shed 1 base, with 8 bases lying between them. This CDR3 reads CASSLGVRSYEQYF. The CDR3, as DNA: TGTGCCAGCAGCTTGGGGGTCAGGTCCTACGAGCAGTACTTC.

About this clone itself: A junction boundary mismatches the germline segment, possibly from a read error. The V call is TRBV7-9, the J call TRBJ2-7, with D perhaps matching TRBD1 (5 bases). The CDR3 contains 14 residues. Germline CDR1 and CDR2: SEHNR and FQNEAQ (reference sequence). The CDR3 DNA follows: TGTGCCAGCAGCTTAGCGACAGTATCCCCCCAAGTCGTTTTC. Protein sequence: CASSLATVSPQVVF.

The chain links TRBV19 to TRBJ2-7; 10 positions agree with TRBD1. This CDR3 has 16 amino acids. V trimming: 5 bases; J trimming: 3 bases; junction bases outside the gene matches: 10. Germline CDR1 and CDR2: LNHDA and SQIVND (reference sequence). The CDR3 here is CASSPGQGTGRYEQYF. CDR3 sequence (DNA): TGTGCCAGTAGTCCGGGACAGGGGACCGGACGCTACGAGCAGTACTTC.

Here the CDR3 reads CASSRQEETQYF. In DNA, the CDR3 is TGCGCCAGCAGCAGACAGGAAGAGACCCAGTACTTC. V usage is TRBV10-2 and J usage is TRBJ2-5, with a tentative D call TRBD1 (6 bases). Trimming shortened V by 6 bases and J by 3 bases, and 8 bases separated the two germline ends. Germline values: CDR1 WSHSY, CDR2 SAAADI. The CDR3 runs 12 residues.

This clone was counted only a few times. One end of the junction is discordant with germline, which a read error may explain. The chain recombines TRBV28 with TRBJ1-5, with 8 bases aligning to TRBD1. CDR1 MDHEN and CDR2 SYDVKM come from the germline V gene. The CDR3 runs to 16 residues. CDR3 loop: CASSSPRGQDDHPQHF. The CDR3 nucleotides read TGTGCCAGCAGTTCACCCCGGGGACAGGATGATCATCCCCAGCATTTT.

V and J are TRBV5-1 and TRBJ2-1; TRBD1 might be the D (6 bases). The CDR3 loop spans 17 amino acids. Between the trimmed V and J ends, which lost 0 bases and 5 bases, there was a span of 18 bases. CDR1 is SGHRS, CDR2 YFSETQ, per germline. This CDR3 is CASSLEGARGYNNEQFF. DNA of the CDR3: TGCGCCAGCAGCTTGGAAGGGGCCAGGGGATACAACAATGAGCAGTTCTTC.

The J gene is TRBJ2-7, the V gene TRBV27, with 7 positions matching TRBD1. Trimming removed 6 bases from V and 0 bases from J; junction bases left unmatched: 2. In germline, CDR1 is MNHEY, CDR2 SMNVEV (reference sequence). The CDR3 has 13 amino acids. As DNA, the CDR3 is TGTGCCAGCAGGACAGGGCACTCCTACGAGCAGTACTTC. Translated, it gives CASRTGHSYEQYF.

The chain employs TRBV30 and TRBJ1-2; tentative D call: TRBD1 (6 bases). There are 13 residues in the CDR3. V was trimmed by 0 bases and J by 6 bases, leaving 11 bases between them. CDR1 is GTSNPN, CDR2 SVGIG, per germline (reference sequence). The CDR3 nucleotides read TGTGCCTGGAGTGTAGGGGGAAATAATGGCTACACCTTC. It yields the protein CAWSVGGNNGYTF.

The rearrangement joins TRBV2 to TRBJ1-5; 7 positions match TRBD1. The germline V gene has CDR1 SNHLY and CDR2 FYNNEI. Germline trimming cut 5 bases from V and 1 base from J; bases unmatched to any gene: 2. The CDR3 has 14 residues. CDR3 in amino acids: CASSPGQSNQPQHF. Written as DNA, the CDR3 is TGTGCCAGCAGTCCGGGACAGAGCAATCAGCCCCAGCATTTT.

The chain recombines TRBV7-9 with TRBJ1-2; D not certain. Germline values: CDR1 SEHNR, CDR2 FQNEAQ (reference sequence). Trimming removed 5 bases from V and 0 bases from J, with 7 bases in between. The CDR3 is 13 amino acids. The CDR3 here is CASSPHTNYGYTF. The CDR3 DNA reads as TGTGCCAGCAGCCCACACACTAACTATGGCTACACCTTC.

V usage is TRBV30 and J usage is TRBJ1-2; D gene unclear. V gave up 3 bases and J gave up 0 bases, with 20 bases separating them. CDR1 is GTSNPN and CDR2 is SVGIG in the germline V gene (reference sequence). This CDR3 has 17 residues. DNA for the CDR3: TGTGCCTGGAGCGTAAGTCGAGCATTGGGAGCTAACTATGGCTACACCTTC. Translation: CAWSVSRALGANYGYTF.

The chain has TRBV28 and TRBJ2-3, with TRBD2 matching over 8 bases. This CDR3 has 17 amino acids. Germline values: CDR1 MDHEN, CDR2 SYDVKM. Trimming took 2 bases from V and 2 from J; bases not matched to a gene: 9. CDR3 nucleotide sequence: TGTGCCAGCAGTTTACTAGCGGGCGCCAGAAACACAGATACGCAGTATTTT. Translating it yields CASSLLAGARNTDTQYF.

V gene TRBV7-8 combines with J gene TRBJ2-2, with D uncertain. Per germline, CDR1 SGHVS and CDR2 FQNEAQ. The CDR3 sequence is 13 residues long. Deletions cut 3 bases from V and 0 bases from J, with 2 bases between. CDR3 bases: TGTGCCAGCAGCTTGACGAACACCGGGGAGCTGTTTTTT. Translating gives CASSLTNTGELFF. Full variable domain (outside the CDR3, taken from reference TRBV7-8 and TRBJ2-2): GAGVSQSPRYKVAKRGQDVALRCDPISGHVSLFWYQQALGQGPEFLTYFQNEAQLDKSGLPSDRFFAERPEGSVSTLKIQRTQQEDSAVYLCASSLTNTGELFFGEGSRLTVL.

This chain uses TRBV27 with TRBJ2-3, with no clear D. The CDR3 runs to 14 residues. Germline CDR1 is MNHEY and CDR2 is SMNVEV (reference sequence). Trimming pared 4 bases from V and 2 bases from J, leaving 10 bases between. CDR3 sequence reads: CASSSGQATDTQYF. Written as DNA, the CDR3 is TGTGCCAGCAGTTCGGGTCAGGCCACAGATACGCAGTATTTT.

This clone was detected only once. The genes are TRBV19 and TRBJ2-6, with 9 nucleotides matching TRBD1. This CDR3 region has 17 residues. Trimming cost V 4 bases and J 2 bases; bases outside gene matches: 6. Germline V CDR1 and CDR2: LNHDA, SQIVND (reference sequence). CDR3 nucleotides: TGTGCCAGTAGTACGGGACAGGGAAGAACTGGGGCCAACGTCCTGACTTTC. The encoded protein is CASSTGQGRTGANVLTF.